The rows below give T cell receptor beta chains drawn from one sample of a study of T cell responses to AZD1222 COVID-19 vaccine. Only in-frame clones appear in the TCRdb table, and some are missing; sequencing was by immunoSEQ multiplex PCR. The repertoire holds fewer than 120,000 clones, with about 90% as singletons. The specimen comprised peripheral blood, sampled on day 0 of AZD1222 vaccination. The receptors shown here come from an adult in good health. CDR3s include the opening cysteine and the closing phenylalanine or tryptophan. Each record gives: D gene, clone size, J gene, V gene, CDR3 protein, CDR3 DNA. D genes are given only for firm matches. Not every row has a clone size; where given, it reads once, few, many or a size class.

>TRBD1|-|TRBJ1-1|TRBV4-1
CASSQVGTGGDEAFF
TGCGCCAGCAGCCAAGTAGGGACAGGGGGCGATGAAGCTTTCTTT
>-|-|TRBJ1-1|TRBV19
CASREPRTEAFF
TGTGCCAGTAGGGAACCCCGCACTGAAGCTTTCTTT
>-|once|TRBJ1-2|TRBV2
CASSETRFYGYTF
TGTGCCAGCAGTGAAACACGGTTCTATGGCTACACCTTC
>-|-|TRBJ2-7|TRBV15
CATSREGVYEQYF
TGTGCCACCAGCAGAGAAGGGGTCTACGAGCAGTACTTC
>-|-|TRBJ2-7|TRBV5-1
CASSSRGAGGEVEQYF
TGCGCCAGCAGCTCCCGGGGGGCAGGGGGCGAGGTAGAGCAGTACTTC
>-|-|TRBJ2-7|TRBV19
CASSPILYHEQYF
TGTGCCAGTAGTCCCATCTTGTACCACGAGCAGTACTTC
>-|-|TRBJ2-2|TRBV24-1
CATSETVKLTGELFF
TGTGCCACCAGCGAGACGGTCAAGCTGACCGGGGAGCTGTTTTTT
>-|-|TRBJ2-1|TRBV3-1/TRBV3-2
CASSQEQGPNLQFF
TGTGCCAGCAGCCAAGAACAGGGACCGAATTTGCAGTTCTTC
>-|-|TRBJ1-2|TRBV24-1
CATSDGGPGYGYTF
TGTGCCACCAGTGACGGGGGCCCGGGGTATGGCTACACCTTC
>-|few|TRBJ1-1|TRBV6-5
CASSYATEAFF
TGTGCCAGCAGTTACGCGACTGAAGCTTTCTTT
>-|once|TRBJ2-2|TRBV29-1
CSAERENTGELFF
TGCAGCGCCGAACGGGAGAACACCGGGGAGCTGTTTTTT
>TRBD2|-|TRBJ2-2|TRBV3-1/TRBV3-2
CASSQRERGRNTGELFF
TGTGCCAGCAGCCAAAGGGAGCGGGGGCGGAACACCGGGGAGCTGTTTTTT
>-|-|TRBJ1-2|TRBV14
CASSPQKYYGYTF
TGTGCCAGCAGCCCGCAGAAATACTATGGCTACACCTTC